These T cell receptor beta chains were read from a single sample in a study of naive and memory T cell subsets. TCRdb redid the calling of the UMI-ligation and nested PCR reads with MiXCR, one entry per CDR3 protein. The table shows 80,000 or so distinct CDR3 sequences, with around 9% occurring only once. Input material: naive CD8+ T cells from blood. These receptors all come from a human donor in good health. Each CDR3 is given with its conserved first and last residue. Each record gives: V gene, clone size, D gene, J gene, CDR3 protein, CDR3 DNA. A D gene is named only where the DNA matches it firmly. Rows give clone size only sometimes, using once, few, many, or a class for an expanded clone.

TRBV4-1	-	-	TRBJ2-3	CASSQDFRPIDTQYF	TGCGCCAGCAGCCAAGATTTCAGACCTATAGATACGCAGTATTTT
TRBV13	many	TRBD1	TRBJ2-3	CASSSRDRGYGDTQYF	TGTGCCAGCAGCTCCCGGGACAGGGGGTATGGAGATACGCAGTATTTT
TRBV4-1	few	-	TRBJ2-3	CASSQDPQAPDTQYF	TGCGCCAGCAGCCAAGACCCCCAGGCCCCCGATACGCAGTATTTT
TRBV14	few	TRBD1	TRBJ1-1	CASSLVQTGVSAEAFF	TGTGCCAGCAGCCTCGTTCAGACAGGGGTAAGCGCTGAAGCTTTCTTT
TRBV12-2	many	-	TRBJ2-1	CASRLPRGLAVNNEQFF	TGTGCAAGTCGCTTACCAAGAGGACTAGCGGTTAACAATGAGCAGTTCTTC
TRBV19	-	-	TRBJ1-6	CASRDTDNSPLHF	TGTGCCAGCCGGGACACCGATAATTCACCCCTCCACTTT
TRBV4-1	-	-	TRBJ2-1	CASSQDLGGSEQFF	TGCGCCAGCAGCCAAGATCTAGGGGGGTCAGAGCAGTTCTTC
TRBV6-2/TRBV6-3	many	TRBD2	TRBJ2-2	CASSSSGTGTGELFF	TGTGCCAGCAGTTCTAGCGGGACGGGCACCGGGGAGCTGTTTTTT
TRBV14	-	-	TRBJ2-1	CASSQIRNEQFF	TGTGCCAGCAGCCAAATCAGGAATGAGCAGTTCTTC
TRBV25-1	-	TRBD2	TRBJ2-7	CASRGLHYEQYF	TGTGCCAGCAGGGGACTACACTACGAGCAGTACTTC
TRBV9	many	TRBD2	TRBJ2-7	CASSVGASGSYEQYF	TGTGCCAGCAGCGTAGGGGCTAGCGGTTCCTACGAGCAGTACTTC
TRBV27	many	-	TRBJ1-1	CASYGSNTEAFF	TGTGCCAGCTATGGCTCAAACACTGAAGCTTTCTTT
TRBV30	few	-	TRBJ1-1	CAWRRGATEAFF	TGTGCCTGGAGGAGAGGAGCCACTGAAGCTTTCTTT